This T cell receptor beta chain emerged from a study of shared clonotypes between healthy human individuals. Germline values: CDR1 SGHVS, CDR2 FNYEAQ. The CDR3 is made up of 15 amino acids. After removal of 4 bases from V and 7 bases from J, the junction contained 12 bases not matched to a gene. Some clones are missing from TCRdb's copy, which holds only in-frame ones; the method was immunoSEQ multiplex PCR. This table holds around 2,000,000 clones, roughly 95% found once. Naivety among CD8 cells was defined by CD45RO negativity and positive CCR7 selection, thereby excluding terminally differentiated effector memory CD45RA+ cells.

The rearrangement joins TRBV7-6 to TRBJ2-7, with TRBD1 matching 8 bases. Sequenced: naive CD8+ T cells sorted from blood. This TCR was sampled from a young man in good health. Written as DNA, the CDR3 is TGTGCCAGCAGCTCCTCACAGGGGGATAAGTGGGAGCAGTACTTC. This translates into CASSSSQGDKWEQYF. The entire variable domain, with the rest obtained from reference TRBV7-6 and TRBJ2-7, is as follows: GAGVSQSPRYKVTKRGQDVALRCDPISGHVSLYWYRQALGQGPEFLTYFNYEAQQDKSGLPNDRFSAERPEGSISTLTIQRTEQRDSAMYRCASSSSQGDKWEQYFGPGTRLTVT.